A single sample is the source of the 22 T cell receptor beta chains below, sequenced in a study of cytomegalovirus exposure and HLA in healthy donors. The primer mix had 60 Vbeta and 13 Jbeta primers. Measured with immunoSEQ multiplex PCR; TCRdb has only the in-frame clones, and not every one. In the table there are some 94,000 clones, 69% of which are singletons. Sequencing used PBMCs. Source of these receptors: a man aged 50-59 years in good health and CMV-seronegative.

This rearrangement joins TRBV9 to TRBJ2-7, with D possibly TRBD2 on 5 matching bases. The germline gives CDR1 SGDLS, CDR2 YYNGEE. The V end was cut by 4 bases, the J end by 2 bases, with 16 bases between. The CDR3 is 15 residues long. Written as DNA, the CDR3 is TGTGCCAGCAGCCCACTAGGAAACGGACCCTACGAGCAGTACTTC. Amino acids: CASSPLGNGPYEQYF. Looking up the rest from reference TRBV9 and TRBJ2-7 gives the full variable domain: DSGVTQTPKHLITATGQRVTLRCSPRSGDLSVYWYQQSLDQGLQFLIQYYNGEERAKGNILERFSAQQFPDLHSELNLSSLELGDSALYFCASSPLGNGPYEQYFGPGTRLTVT.

The sample holds a few counts of this clone. This rearrangement joins TRBV6-5 to TRBJ2-5; possible D gene TRBD2, 6 bases. V was clipped by 5 bases and J by 5 bases, with 12 bases between them. This CDR3 has 13 amino acids. Germline values: CDR1 MNHEY, CDR2 SVGAGI. The CDR3 DNA sequence: TGTGCCAGCAGTGGAACTAGCCCCGAGACCCAGTACTTC. Its translation is CASSGTSPETQYF.

The V call is TRBV19, the J call TRBJ2-1, with 9 bases identical to TRBD2. J was trimmed by 10 bases and V by 3 bases; bases with no gene match: 7. This CDR3 spans 14 amino acids. From germline, CDR1 is LNHDA and CDR2 SQIVND (reference sequence). DNA for the CDR3: TGTGCCAGTAGTATGGCGGGGGGGCCATGGGAGCAGTTCTTC. This encodes CASSMAGGPWEQFF.

The rearrangement links TRBV2 to TRBJ2-1; 14 bases agree with TRBD2. CDR1 and CDR2 (germline): SNHLY, FYNNEI. V lost 10 bases, J lost 6 bases, and 8 bases stayed unmatched. The CDR3 length is 15 residues. In nucleotides, the CDR3 is TGTGCCACCACCGCCGGGACTAGCGGGAGCAATGAGCAGTTCTTC. It yields the protein CATTAGTSGSNEQFF.

The gene calls are TRBV10-3 and TRBJ2-7, with D hard to call. Trimming stripped 4 bases from V and 4 bases from J, with 14 bases between. Germline CDR1 reads ENHRY; CDR2 reads SYGVKD. The CDR3 is 14 amino acids. The CDR3 coding sequence is TGTGCCATCAGTGGAGCCCGTGCTACTTACGAGCAGTACTTC. It codes for CAISGARATYEQYF.

A few counts support this clone. DNA of the CDR3: TGTGCCAGCAGTTTGCGGACTAGCGGGAGAATTGGTGCCTACAATGAGCAGTTCTTC. Translated, it gives CASSLRTSGRIGAYNEQFF. This chain connects TRBV27 to TRBJ2-1; TRBD2 agrees at 13 bases. The germline V gene encodes CDR1 MNHEY and CDR2 SMNVEV (reference sequence). The CDR3 loop spans 19 amino acids. V shed 3 bases and J 2 bases; nucleotides not matched to a gene: 10.

The V call is TRBV28, the J call TRBJ1-6; a weak D match, TRBD1 (5 bases). This CDR3 is 13 amino acids long. CDR1 and CDR2 (germline): MDHEN, SYDVKM. V was cut by 8 bases and J by 9 bases, with 14 bases left in between. The CDR3 is CASLRGRGSPLHF. In DNA, the CDR3 is TGTGCCAGCTTGAGAGGGAGGGGTTCACCCCTCCACTTT. Full variable domain (missing parts from reference TRBV28 and TRBJ1-6): DVKVTQSSRYLVKRTGEKVFLECVQDMDHENMFWYRQDPGLGLRLIYFSYDVKMKEKGDIPEGYSVSREKKERFSLILESASTNQTSMYLCASLRGRGSPLHFGNGTRLTVT.

This clone was observed a few times. The chain employs TRBV11-2 and TRBJ2-1, with 8 bases matching TRBD2. The CDR3 runs 15 residues. The trim removed 5 bases at V and 8 bases at J, leaving 11 bases unmatched. Germline lookup yields CDR1 SGHAT and CDR2 FQNNGV. In nucleotides, the CDR3 is TGTGCCAGCAGCCCTCCCCGCGGGAGGCTGGATGAGCAGTTCTTC. Its protein product is CASSPPRGRLDEQFF.

The chain joins TRBV30 to TRBJ2-1; TRBD1 agrees at 9 bases. CDR1 is GTSNPN, CDR2 SVGIG, per germline (reference sequence). The V and J ends lost 8 bases and 0 bases, in that order; junction bases with no gene match: 17. The CDR3 has 18 residues. As DNA, the CDR3 is TGTGCCCGCACAAGGACAGGGGCTGGGTCTAGCTCCTACAATGAGCAGTTCTTC. Amino acid sequence: CARTRTGAGSSSYNEQFF.

The chain is built from TRBV4-3 and TRBJ1-2; D might be TRBD1 (6 bases). Germline V gene sequence: CDR1 LGHNA, CDR2 YSLEER. The length of the CDR3 is 13 residues. The germline V and J ends were trimmed by 1 base and 8 bases, with 11 bases remaining between them. The CDR3 protein is CASSQVQGQGYTF. The DNA of the CDR3 is TGCGCCAGCAGCCAAGTACAGGGCCAGGGCTACACCTTC.

In this sample, this clone turned up once. The chain couples TRBV2 to TRBJ1-2; D unclear. Trimming removed 1 base at V and 4 bases at J, with 4 bases between. The germline CDR1 and CDR2 sequences are SNHLY and FYNNEI. The CDR3 spans 12 residues. This chain's CDR3 is CASSEDSYGYTF. CDR3 coding DNA: TGTGCCAGCAGTGAAGACAGCTATGGCTACACCTTC.

The chain has TRBV19 and TRBJ2-5; a weak D match, TRBD2 (6 bases). The germline CDR1 and CDR2 sequences are LNHDA and SQIVND (reference sequence). Trimming took off 6 bases at V and 10 bases at J, with 21 bases between the two ends. The CDR3 has 14 residues. This CDR3 is CASRDMGTVGGQYF. Here the CDR3 DNA reads TGTGCCAGTAGGGACATGGGGACCGTCGGGGGCCAGTACTTC.

Only one count was recorded for this clone. The gene calls are TRBV5-1 and TRBJ1-4; D unresolved. The germline gives CDR1 SGHRS, CDR2 YFSETQ. Trimming shortened V by 1 base and J by 8 bases, and 15 bases separated the two germline ends. The CDR3 is 15 amino acids. The CDR3 bases are TGCGCCAGCAGCTTGTCCGCGGGTTTAAACGAAAAACTGTTTTTT. The encoded protein is CASSLSAGLNEKLFF.

CDR3 in DNA: TGTGCCAGCAGTTACGGGATAGCGGGCATCTACGAGCAGTACGTC. Its protein product is CASSYGIAGIYEQYV. This chain uses TRBV6-5 with TRBJ2-7; TRBD2 matches 7 bases. The CDR3 is 15 residues long. V lost 2 bases to trimming and J lost 3 bases; unmatched junction nucleotides: 7. Germline CDR1 is MNHEY and CDR2 is SVGAGI.

The V gene is TRBV4-1, the J gene TRBJ1-1; D is ambiguous. V lost 0 bases and J 3 bases, leaving 17 bases between the germline ends. Germline V gene sequence: CDR1 MGHRA, CDR2 YSYEKL. This CDR3 comprises 17 residues. CDR3 DNA: TGCGCCAGCAGCCAAGAGGACTCCTGGGGTTCGGACACTGAAGCTTTCTTT. This encodes CASSQEDSWGSDTEAFF.

The chain employs TRBV12-5 and TRBJ2-7, with D perhaps TRBD2 (7 bases). With 6 bases removed from V and 4 bases from J, the gap between germline ends came to 25 bases. Germline V gives CDR1 LGHNT, CDR2 FRNRAP. This CDR3 spans 17 amino acids. CDR3 protein: CASGFGGLGLRRYEQYV. The DNA for the CDR3 is TGTGCTAGTGGCTTCGGGGGGCTGGGTCTCCGTCGTTACGAGCAGTACGTC.

This clone was picked up one time. Sequence at one end of the junction differs from germline and may be a read error. The chain recombines TRBV7-7 with TRBJ2-5, with a weak D call TRBD2 (6 bases). Germline V lookup: CDR1 SSHAT, CDR2 FNYEAQ (reference sequence). The CDR3 is 13 residues long. CDR3: CASSASGLETQYF. The CDR3 DNA reads TGTGCTAGCAGCGCAAGCGGGCTAGAGACCCAGTACTTC.

The sample holds a few counts of this clone. The chain uses TRBV5-1 and TRBJ2-1; 15 nucleotides line up with TRBD2. Per germline, CDR1 SGHRS and CDR2 YFSETQ. The J segment lost 7 bases and the V segment lost 4 bases, leaving 9 bases of the junction unmatched. The CDR3 extends over 17 amino acids. The CDR3 is CASSVGLAGGSRNEQFF. CDR3 DNA: TGCGCCAGCAGCGTTGGACTAGCGGGGGGGTCACGGAATGAGCAGTTCTTC.

The chain recombines TRBV5-1 with TRBJ1-2, with D uncertain. V was cut by 4 bases and J by 10 bases, with 8 bases left in between. This CDR3 comprises 10 residues. Germline V gene data show CDR1 as SGHRS and CDR2 as YFSETQ. The CDR3: CASSPDTYTF. The CDR3 DNA reads as TGCGCCAGCAGCCCTGACACCTACACCTTC.

Only a few counts were recorded for this clone. A read error may account for a junction end that differs from germline. The J gene is TRBJ2-4, the V gene TRBV29-1, with 9 bases matching TRBD2. This CDR3 contains 12 residues. CDR1 SQVTM and CDR2 ANQGSEA come from the germline V gene. The CDR3 spells CSVESISGRRAF. In nucleotides, the CDR3 is TGCAGCGTTGAAAGTATTAGCGGGAGACGGGCCTTC.

The chain links TRBV5-1 to TRBJ2-3; D might be TRBD1 (7 bases). V was shortened by 4 bases and J by 6 bases, with 15 bases between the two germline ends. The CDR3 extends over 14 amino acids. From germline, CDR1 is SGHRS and CDR2 YFSETQ. The CDR3 loop reads CASSPGGPEDTQYF. In DNA, the CDR3 is TGCGCCAGCAGCCCAGGGGGGCCCGAGGATACGCAGTATTTT. The complete variable domain, with remaining parts taken from reference TRBV5-1 and TRBJ2-3, reads KAGVTQTPRYLIKTRGQQVTLSCSPISGHRSVSWYQQTPGQGLQFLFEYFSETQRNKGNFPGRFSGRQFSNSRSEMNVSTLELGDSALYLCASSPGGPEDTQYFGPGTRLTVL.

This clone was seen more than once but under ten times. This chain uses TRBV10-1 with TRBJ1-1, with 7 bases matching TRBD1. V was clipped by 6 bases and J by 0 bases; unmatched bases: 10. CDR3 length: 16 residues. Germline CDR1 WNHNN, CDR2 SYGVQD (reference sequence). The CDR3 loop reads CASRLSQGELNTEAFF. As DNA, the CDR3 is TGCGCCAGCAGGCTCTCCCAGGGGGAACTGAACACTGAAGCTTTCTTT.